A single T cell receptor beta chain is shown here with its context. Its antigen is not identified. The sample comes from a study of CD8 T cells in Susac syndrome. Random hexamers were used to reverse transcribe about 0.5 to 1 ug of RNA. Multiplex immunoSEQ PCR targeted 54 Vbeta and 13 Jbeta TCR beta segments. TCRdb reprocessed the immunoSEQ multiplex PCR reads via MiXCR and lists one record per CDR3 protein. This table holds about 120,000 distinct CDR3 sequences, 94% found once. Germline V gene lookup returns CDR1 SGHAT and CDR2 FQNNGV. The CDR3 has 15 residues. V dropped 4 bases and J dropped 3; count of bases not matched to a gene: 7. CD8+ and CD4+ T cells were negatively isolated; TEMRA cells were FACS-enriched. Study observations and caveats: The authors acknowledged that their TCR sequencing and HLA analysis involved a relatively small number of individuals.

The source material was CD4+ T cells from PBMCs. The receptor was derived from a human donor in good health. The gene calls are TRBV11-2 and TRBJ2-3; 7 bases match TRBD2. The CDR3 bases are TGTGCCAGCAGCTCCTTTGGCGGGAGTACAGATACGCAGTATTTT. This sequence encodes CASSSFGGSTDTQYF.